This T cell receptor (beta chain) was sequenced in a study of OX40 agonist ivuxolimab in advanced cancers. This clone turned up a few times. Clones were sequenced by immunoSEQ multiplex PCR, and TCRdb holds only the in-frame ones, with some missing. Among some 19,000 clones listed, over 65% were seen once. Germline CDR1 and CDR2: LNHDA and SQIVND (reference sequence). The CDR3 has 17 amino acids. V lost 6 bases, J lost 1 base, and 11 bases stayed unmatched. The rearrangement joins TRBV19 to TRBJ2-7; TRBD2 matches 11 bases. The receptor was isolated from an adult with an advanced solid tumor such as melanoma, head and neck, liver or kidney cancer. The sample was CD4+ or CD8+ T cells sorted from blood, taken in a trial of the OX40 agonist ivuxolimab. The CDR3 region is CASSLTGLADTSYEQYF. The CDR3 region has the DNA TGTGCCAGTAGCTTAACGGGACTAGCGGACACGTCCTACGAGCAGTACTTC.